This T cell receptor beta chain emerged from a study of T cell repertoires in cytomegalovirus infection. Across the whole study: CMV epitopes in the study were HLA-C-restricted (recently identified) and HLA-B-restricted (well studied). CMV infection together with matching HLA type was indicated by public TCR beta signatures.

General observations from the study: The response measured ex vivo was dominated by TCR beta clonotypes (HLA-C-restricted and CMV-specific). Using cumulative public TCR beta family frequency, the authors identified those who carried CMV together with the relevant HLA.

This clonotype was seen a handful of times. Its antigen is not identified. This may be a read error, as it is one base from a much larger clone. TCRdb analysed the reads with MiXCR anew, one entry per CDR3 protein. The data contain 700,000 to 850,000 distinct CDR3 sequences, 30% to 35% of them singletons. Germline V gene data show CDR1 as MRHNA and CDR2 as SNTAGT. The CDR3 loop spans 15 amino acids. The material was cultured CD8+ T cells from PBMCs, obtained from culture after CMV antigen stimulation. This chain connects TRBV6-4 to TRBJ2-1, with 8 bases aligning to TRBD1. The clonotype originates from a human donor in good health (CMV status not recorded). Some clones in this sample may be carry-over from other donors' samples. The CDR3 sequence is CANSPIGQGFNEQFF. CDR3 nucleotide sequence: TGTGCCAACAGTCCGATCGGACAGGGATTCAATGAGCAGTTCTTC.